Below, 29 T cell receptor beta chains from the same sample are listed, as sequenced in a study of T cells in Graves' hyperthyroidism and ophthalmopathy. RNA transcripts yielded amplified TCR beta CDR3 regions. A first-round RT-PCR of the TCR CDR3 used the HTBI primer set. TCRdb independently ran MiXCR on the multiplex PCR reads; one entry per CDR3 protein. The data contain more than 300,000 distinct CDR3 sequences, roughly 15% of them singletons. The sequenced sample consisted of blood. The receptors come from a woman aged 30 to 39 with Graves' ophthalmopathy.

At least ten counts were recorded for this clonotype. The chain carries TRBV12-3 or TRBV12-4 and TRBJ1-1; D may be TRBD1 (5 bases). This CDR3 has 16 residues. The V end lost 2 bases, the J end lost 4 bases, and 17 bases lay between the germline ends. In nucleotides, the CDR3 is TGTGCCAGCAGTTTAAAAAGGGGCGGGGTTTCCACTGAAGCTTTCTTT. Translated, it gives CASSLKRGGVSTEAFF.

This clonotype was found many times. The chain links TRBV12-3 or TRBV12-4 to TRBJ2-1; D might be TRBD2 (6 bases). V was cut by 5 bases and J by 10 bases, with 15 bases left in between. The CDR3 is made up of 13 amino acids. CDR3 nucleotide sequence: TGTGCCAGCAGTGCCGGCCCCGCGGGGGAGCAGTTCTTC. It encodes CASSAGPAGEQFF.

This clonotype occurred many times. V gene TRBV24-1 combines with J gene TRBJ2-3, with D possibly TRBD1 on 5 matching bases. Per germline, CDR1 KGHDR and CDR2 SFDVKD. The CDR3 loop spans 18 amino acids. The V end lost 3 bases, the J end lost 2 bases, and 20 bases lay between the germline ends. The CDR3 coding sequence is TGTGCCACCAGTGATGTGCAGGGCGGATTGGGGCACACAGATACGCAGTATTTT. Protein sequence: CATSDVQGGLGHTDTQYF.

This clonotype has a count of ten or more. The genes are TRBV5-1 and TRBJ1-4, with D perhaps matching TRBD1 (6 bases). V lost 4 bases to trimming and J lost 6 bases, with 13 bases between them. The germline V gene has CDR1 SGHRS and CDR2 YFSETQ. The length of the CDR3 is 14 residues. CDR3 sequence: CASSDGQKYEKLFF. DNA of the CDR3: TGCGCCAGCAGCGACGGACAGAAGTATGAAAAACTGTTTTTT.

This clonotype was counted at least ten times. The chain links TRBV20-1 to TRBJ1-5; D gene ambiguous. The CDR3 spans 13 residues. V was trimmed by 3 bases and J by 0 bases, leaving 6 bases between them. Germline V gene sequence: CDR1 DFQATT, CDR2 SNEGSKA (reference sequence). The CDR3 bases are TGCAGTGCTAGCGGCGGTAGCAATCAGCCCCAGCATTTT. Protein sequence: CSASGGSNQPQHF.

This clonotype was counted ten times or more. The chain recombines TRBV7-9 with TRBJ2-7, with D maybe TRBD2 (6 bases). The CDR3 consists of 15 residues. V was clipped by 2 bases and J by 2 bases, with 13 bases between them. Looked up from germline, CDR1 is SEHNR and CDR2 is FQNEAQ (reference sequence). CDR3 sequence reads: CASSLTEGKPYEQYF. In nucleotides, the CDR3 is TGTGCCAGCAGCTTAACGGAGGGGAAACCCTACGAGCAGTACTTC.

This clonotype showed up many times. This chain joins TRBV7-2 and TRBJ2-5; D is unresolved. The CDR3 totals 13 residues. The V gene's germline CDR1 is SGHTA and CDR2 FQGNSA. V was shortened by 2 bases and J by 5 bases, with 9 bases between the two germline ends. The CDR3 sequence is CASSLNLGETQYF. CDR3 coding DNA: TGTGCCAGCAGCTTAAATCTGGGGGAGACCCAGTACTTC. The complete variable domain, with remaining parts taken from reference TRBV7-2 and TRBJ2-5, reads GAGVSQSPSNKVTEKGKDVELRCDPISGHTALYWYRQSLGQGLEFLIYFQGNSAPDKSGLPSDRFSAERTGGSVSTLTIQRTQQEDSAVYLCASSLNLGETQYFGPGTRLLVL.

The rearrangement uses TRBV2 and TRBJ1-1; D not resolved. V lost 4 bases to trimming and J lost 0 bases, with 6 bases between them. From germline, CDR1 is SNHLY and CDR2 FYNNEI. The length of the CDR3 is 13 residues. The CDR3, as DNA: TGTGCCAGCAGTGTGTCTATGAACACTGAAGCTTTCTTT. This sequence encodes CASSVSMNTEAFF.

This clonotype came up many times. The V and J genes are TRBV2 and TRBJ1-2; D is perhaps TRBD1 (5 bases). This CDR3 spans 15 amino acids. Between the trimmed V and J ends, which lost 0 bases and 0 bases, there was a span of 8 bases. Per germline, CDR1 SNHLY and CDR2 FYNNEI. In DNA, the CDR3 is TGTGCCAGCAGTGAAGCGGGACCATCTAACTATGGCTACACCTTC. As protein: CASSEAGPSNYGYTF. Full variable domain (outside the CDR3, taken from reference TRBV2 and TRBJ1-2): EPEVTQTPSHQVTQMGQEVILRCVPISNHLYFYWYRQILGQKVEFLVSFYNNEISEKSEIFDDQFSVERPDGSNFTLKIRSTKLEDSAMYFCASSEAGPSNYGYTFGSGTRLTVV.

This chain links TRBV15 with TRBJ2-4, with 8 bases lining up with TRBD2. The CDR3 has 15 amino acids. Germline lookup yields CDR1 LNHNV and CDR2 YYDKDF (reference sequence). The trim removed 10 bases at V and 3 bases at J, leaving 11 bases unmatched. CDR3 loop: CAISKRGPNKNIQYF. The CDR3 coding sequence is TGTGCCATCAGTAAGCGGGGGCCAAACAAAAACATTCAGTACTTC.

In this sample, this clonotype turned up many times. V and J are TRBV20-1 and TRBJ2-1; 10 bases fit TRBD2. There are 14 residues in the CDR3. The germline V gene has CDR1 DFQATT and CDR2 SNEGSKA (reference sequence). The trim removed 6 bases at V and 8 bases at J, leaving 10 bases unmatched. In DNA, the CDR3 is TGCAGTGCGCTCGCTGGGCTAGCGGGGGATGAGCAGTTCTTC. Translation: CSALAGLAGDEQFF.

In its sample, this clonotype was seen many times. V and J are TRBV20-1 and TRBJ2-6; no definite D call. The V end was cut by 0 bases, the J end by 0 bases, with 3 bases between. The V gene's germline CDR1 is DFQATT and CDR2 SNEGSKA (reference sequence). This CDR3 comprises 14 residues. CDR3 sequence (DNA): TGCAGTGCTAGAGACCGCTCTGGGGCCAACGTCCTGACTTTC. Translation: CSARDRSGANVLTF.

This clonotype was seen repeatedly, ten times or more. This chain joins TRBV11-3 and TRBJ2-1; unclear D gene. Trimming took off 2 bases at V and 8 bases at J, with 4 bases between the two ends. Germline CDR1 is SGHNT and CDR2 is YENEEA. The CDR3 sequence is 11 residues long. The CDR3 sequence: CASSLLDEQFF. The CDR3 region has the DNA TGTGCCAGCAGCTTACTGGATGAGCAGTTCTTC.

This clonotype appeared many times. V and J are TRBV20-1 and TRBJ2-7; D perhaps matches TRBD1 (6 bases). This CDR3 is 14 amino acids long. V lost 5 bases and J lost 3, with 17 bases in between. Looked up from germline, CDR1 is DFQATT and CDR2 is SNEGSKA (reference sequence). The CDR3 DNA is TGCAGTGCTTGTCCCCCTCCCAGGGGCTACGAGCAGTACTTC. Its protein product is CSACPPPRGYEQYF.

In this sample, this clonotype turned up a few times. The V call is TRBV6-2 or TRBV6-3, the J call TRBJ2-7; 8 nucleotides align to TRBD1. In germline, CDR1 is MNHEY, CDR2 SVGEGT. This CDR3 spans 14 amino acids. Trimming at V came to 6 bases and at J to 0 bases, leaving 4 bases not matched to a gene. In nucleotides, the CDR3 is TGTGCCAGCAGGGAGGACAGGGCCTCCTACGAGCAGTACTTC. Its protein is CASREDRASYEQYF.

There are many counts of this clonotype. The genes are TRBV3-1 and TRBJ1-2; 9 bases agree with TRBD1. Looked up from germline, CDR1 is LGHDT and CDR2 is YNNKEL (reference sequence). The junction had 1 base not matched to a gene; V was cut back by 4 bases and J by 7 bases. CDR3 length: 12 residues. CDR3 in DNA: TGTGCCAGCAGCCGGGGACAGGGTGGCTACACCTTC. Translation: CASSRGQGGYTF.

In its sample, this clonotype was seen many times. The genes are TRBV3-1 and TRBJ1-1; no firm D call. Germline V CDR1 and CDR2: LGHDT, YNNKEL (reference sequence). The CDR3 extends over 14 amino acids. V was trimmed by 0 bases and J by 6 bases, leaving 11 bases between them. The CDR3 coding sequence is TGTGCCAGCAGCCAAGATGCGGCACCGCCTGAAGCTTTCTTT. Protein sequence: CASSQDAAPPEAFF.

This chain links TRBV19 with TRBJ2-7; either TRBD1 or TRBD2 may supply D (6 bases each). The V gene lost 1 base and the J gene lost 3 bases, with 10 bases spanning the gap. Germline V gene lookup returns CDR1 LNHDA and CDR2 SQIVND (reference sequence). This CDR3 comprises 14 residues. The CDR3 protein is CASSIGGGHYEQYF. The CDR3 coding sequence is TGTGCCAGTAGTATAGGTGGGGGGCACTACGAGCAGTACTTC.

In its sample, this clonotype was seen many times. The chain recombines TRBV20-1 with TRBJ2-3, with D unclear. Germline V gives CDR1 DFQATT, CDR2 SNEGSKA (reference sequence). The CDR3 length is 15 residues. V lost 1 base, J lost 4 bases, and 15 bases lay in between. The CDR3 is CSARVLGSVPDTQYF. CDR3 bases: TGCAGTGCTAGAGTTTTGGGGTCCGTCCCAGATACGCAGTATTTT.

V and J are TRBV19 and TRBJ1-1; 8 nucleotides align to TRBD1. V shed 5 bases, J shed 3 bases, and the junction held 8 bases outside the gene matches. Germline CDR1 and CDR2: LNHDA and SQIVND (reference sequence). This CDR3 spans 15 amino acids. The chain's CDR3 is CASSPRTGTDTEAFF. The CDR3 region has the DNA TGTGCCAGTAGTCCTCGGACAGGGACGGACACTGAAGCTTTCTTT.

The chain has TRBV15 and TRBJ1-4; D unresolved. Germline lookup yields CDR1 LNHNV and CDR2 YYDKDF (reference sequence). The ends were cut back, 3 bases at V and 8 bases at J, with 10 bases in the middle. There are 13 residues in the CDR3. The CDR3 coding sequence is TGTGCCACCAGCAGGGTCGTAGACGAAAAACTGTTTTTT. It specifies CATSRVVDEKLFF.

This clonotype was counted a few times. The CDR3 DNA reads as TGCGCCAGCAGCCAGGTACTGAGACTAGCGGGGGCACAAGAGACCCAGTACTTC. Its translation: CASSQVLRLAGAQETQYF. This rearrangement joins TRBV4-1 to TRBJ2-5, with 12 bases identical to TRBD2. The V and J ends lost 3 bases and 2 bases, in that order; junction bases with no gene match: 10. Germline V lookup: CDR1 MGHRA, CDR2 YSYEKL. This CDR3 is built from 18 residues.

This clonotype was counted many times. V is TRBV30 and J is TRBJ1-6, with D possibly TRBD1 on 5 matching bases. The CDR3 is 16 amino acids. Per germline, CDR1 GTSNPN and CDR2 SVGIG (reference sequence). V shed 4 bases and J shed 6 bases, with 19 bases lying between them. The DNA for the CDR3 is TGTGCCTGGAACTGGGCCCCCGGGGGAAGTAATTCACCCCTCCACTTT. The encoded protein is CAWNWAPGGSNSPLHF. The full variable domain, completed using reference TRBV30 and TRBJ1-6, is SQTIHQWPATLVQPVGSPLSLECTVEGTSNPNLYWYRQAAGRGLQLLFYSVGIGQISSEVPQNLSASRPQDRQFILSSKKLLLSDSGFYLCAWNWAPGGSNSPLHFGNGTRLTVT.

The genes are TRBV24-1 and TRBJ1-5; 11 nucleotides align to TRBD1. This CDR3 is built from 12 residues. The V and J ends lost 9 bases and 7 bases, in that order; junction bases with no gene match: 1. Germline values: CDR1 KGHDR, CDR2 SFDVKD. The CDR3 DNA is TGTGCCACCGGGACAGGGGGGCAGCCCCAGCATTTT. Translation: CATGTGGQPQHF.

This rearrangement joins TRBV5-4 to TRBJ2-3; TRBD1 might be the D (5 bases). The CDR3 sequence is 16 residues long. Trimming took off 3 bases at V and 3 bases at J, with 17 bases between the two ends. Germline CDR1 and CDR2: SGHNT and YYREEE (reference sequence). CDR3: CASSSGLRDGTDTQYF. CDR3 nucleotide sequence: TGTGCCAGCAGCTCAGGTCTCAGGGATGGGACAGATACGCAGTATTTT.

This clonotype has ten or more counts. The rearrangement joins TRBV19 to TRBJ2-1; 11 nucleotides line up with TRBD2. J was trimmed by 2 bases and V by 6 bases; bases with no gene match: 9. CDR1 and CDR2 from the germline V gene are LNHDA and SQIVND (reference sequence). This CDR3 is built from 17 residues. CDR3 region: CASSGDSGGAPYNEQFF. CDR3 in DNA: TGTGCCAGTAGCGGAGATAGCGGGGGGGCCCCCTACAATGAGCAGTTCTTC.

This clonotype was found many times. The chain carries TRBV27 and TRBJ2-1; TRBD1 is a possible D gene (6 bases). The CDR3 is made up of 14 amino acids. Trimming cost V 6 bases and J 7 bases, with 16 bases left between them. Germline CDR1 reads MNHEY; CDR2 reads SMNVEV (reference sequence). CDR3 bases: TGTGCCAGCAGCCCGACAGGCCTCCCTAATGAGCAGTTCTTC. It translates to CASSPTGLPNEQFF.

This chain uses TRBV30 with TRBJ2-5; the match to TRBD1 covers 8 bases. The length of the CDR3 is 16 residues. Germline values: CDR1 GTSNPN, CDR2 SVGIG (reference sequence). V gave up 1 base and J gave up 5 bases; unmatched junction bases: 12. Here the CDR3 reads CAWSGWTGFIRETQYF. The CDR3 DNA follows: TGTGCCTGGAGTGGGTGGACAGGGTTTATTAGGGAGACCCAGTACTTC. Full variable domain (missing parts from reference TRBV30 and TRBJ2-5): SQTIHQWPATLVQPVGSPLSLECTVEGTSNPNLYWYRQAAGRGLQLLFYSVGIGQISSEVPQNLSASRPQDRQFILSSKKLLLSDSGFYLCAWSGWTGFIRETQYFGPGTRLLVL.

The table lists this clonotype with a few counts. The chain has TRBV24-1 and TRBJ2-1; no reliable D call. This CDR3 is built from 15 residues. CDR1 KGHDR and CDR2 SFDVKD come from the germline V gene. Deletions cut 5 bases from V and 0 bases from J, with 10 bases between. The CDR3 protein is CATSVGWSSYNEQFF. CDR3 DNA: TGTGCCACCAGTGTCGGGTGGTCCTCCTACAATGAGCAGTTCTTC.